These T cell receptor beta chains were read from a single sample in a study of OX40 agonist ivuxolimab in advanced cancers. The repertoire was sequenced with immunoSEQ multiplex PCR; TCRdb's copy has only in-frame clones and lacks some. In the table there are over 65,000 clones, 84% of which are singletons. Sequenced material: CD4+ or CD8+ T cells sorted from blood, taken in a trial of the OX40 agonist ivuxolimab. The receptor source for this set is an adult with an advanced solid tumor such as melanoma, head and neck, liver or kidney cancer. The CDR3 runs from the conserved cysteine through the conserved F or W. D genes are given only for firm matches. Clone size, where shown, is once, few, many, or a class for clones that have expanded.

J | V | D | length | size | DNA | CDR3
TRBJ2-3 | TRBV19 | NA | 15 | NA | TGTGCCAGTAGTATAGAGGGAAGTGGAGGGGATACGCAGTATTTT | CASSIEGSGGDTQYF
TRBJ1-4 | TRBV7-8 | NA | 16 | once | TGTGCCAGCAGCTTAGTTAGGAGTTCGGGGGGTGAAAAACTGTTTTTT | CASSLVRSSGGEKLFF
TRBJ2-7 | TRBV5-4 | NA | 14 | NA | TGTGCCAGCAGCTTGGCGGGAGTAAGTTACGAGCAGTACTTC | CASSLAGVSYEQYF
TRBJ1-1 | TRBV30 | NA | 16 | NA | TGTGCCTGGAGTGTACTGGACATTCTGTTGAACACTGAAGCTTTCTTT | CAWSVLDILLNTEAFF
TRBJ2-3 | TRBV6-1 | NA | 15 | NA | TGTGCCAGCCACAGGGACCGGAGAAGCACAGATACGCAGTATTTT | CASHRDRRSTDTQYF
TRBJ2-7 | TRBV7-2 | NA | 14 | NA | TGTGCCAGCAGCTTAGCACAGGCTTCCTACGAGCAGTACTTC | CASSLAQASYEQYF
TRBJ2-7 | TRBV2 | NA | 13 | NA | TGTGCCAGCAGTGTGAGGCGGGACTACGAGCAGTACTTC | CASSVRRDYEQYF
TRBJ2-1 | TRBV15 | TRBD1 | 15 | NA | TGTGCCACCAGCAGAGATTTCACAGGGGCCAATGAGCAGTTCTTC | CATSRDFTGANEQFF
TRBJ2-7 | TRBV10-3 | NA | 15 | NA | TGTGCCACCAAGTCTGGGGGATACACTTCCTACGAGCAGTACTTC | CATKSGGYTSYEQYF
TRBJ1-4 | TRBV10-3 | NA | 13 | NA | TGTGCCATCAGCAGAGCAACTAATGAAAAACTGTTTTTT | CAISRATNEKLFF
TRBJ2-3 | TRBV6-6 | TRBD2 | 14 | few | TGTGCCAGCAGCCAGCGGGGCGGGGGAGATACGCAGTATTTT | CASSQRGGGDTQYF
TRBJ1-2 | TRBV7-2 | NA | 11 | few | TGTGCCAGCAGCCAGTCAGTAGGCTACACCTTC | CASSQSVGYTF
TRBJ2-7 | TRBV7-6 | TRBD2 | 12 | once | TGTGCCAGCAGAGGTAGCGGGGGTGAGCAGTACTTC | CASRGSGGEQYF